A selection of T cell receptor beta chains follows, all from one sample in a study of human T cells and chemical hapten exposure. MiXCR, applied by TCRdb to the RACE reads, yields one record per CDR3 protein. The table has about 140,000 distinct CDR3 sequences, around 11% seen once. This specimen was whole blood, taken in connection with sensitization to the hapten diphenylcyclopropenone (DPC). The source of these receptors is a woman between 50 and 59 years old with alopecia areata. Some clones in this sample may be carry-over from other donors' samples. CDR3s include the opening cysteine and the closing phenylalanine or tryptophan. The order of the fields is clone size, D gene, V gene, J gene, CDR3 DNA, CDR3 protein. D genes are given only for firm matches. Expanded clones get a size class; other rows say once, few or many, or leave the size out.

many,-,TRBV18,TRBJ2-1,TGTGCCAGCTCAACAGGGTCCCACGGCAATGAGCAGTTCTTC,CASSTGSHGNEQFF
many,TRBD1,TRBV7-9,TRBJ1-1,TGTGCCAGCAGTCCCCAGCAGGGGGTGAACACTGAAGCTTTCTTT,CASSPQQGVNTEAFF
many,TRBD2,TRBV29-1,TRBJ2-7,TGCAGCGTCGGTCCCCGACTAGCGGGAGGGTCCTACGAGCAGTACTTC,CSVGPRLAGGSYEQYF
many,-,TRBV29-1,TRBJ2-5,TGCAGCGTTGGAACGGCCCAAGAGACCCAGTACTTC,CSVGTAQETQYF
few,TRBD1,TRBV7-8,TRBJ2-2,TGTGCCAGCAGCTTACGTGACAGGGAAGTCGCCGGGGAGCTGTTTTTT,CASSLRDREVAGELFF
-,-,TRBV20-1,TRBJ2-5,TGCAGTGCTAGAGTCAGGGCAGAGACCCAGTACTTC,CSARVRAETQYF
many,-,TRBV6-2/TRBV6-3,TRBJ2-3,TGTGCCAGCAGTTCTCACACAGATACGCAGTATTTT,CASSSHTDTQYF
-,TRBD1,TRBV9,TRBJ2-3,TGTGCCAGCAGCGTAGCGGGGACAGGAAATTTTATTAGCACAGATACGCAGTATTTT,CASSVAGTGNFISTDTQYF
-,TRBD1,TRBV6-5,TRBJ2-2,TGTGCCAGCATAGAGGGAGGACAGGGGTCCACCGGGGAGCTGTTTTTT,CASIEGGQGSTGELFF
few,TRBD2,TRBV7-8,TRBJ2-5,TGTGCCAGCAAATCCTTTCACGGGAGGGAGGAGACCCAGTACTTC,CASKSFHGREETQYF
-,-,TRBV7-9,TRBJ2-7,TGTGCCAGCAGCTTAGCGCCCATCTACGAGCAGTACTTC,CASSLAPIYEQYF
many,-,TRBV3-1,TRBJ1-1,TGTGCCAGCAGCCTCGGGGCCAGGACGGCTTTCTTT,CASSLGARTAFF
many,-,TRBV5-1,TRBJ1-4,TGCGCCAGCAGCTTGGGGGTGGCAACTAATGAAAAACTGTTTTTT,CASSLGVATNEKLFF
few,-,TRBV29-1,TRBJ2-7,TGCAGCGTTGAAGACCCAGGGGCAGCTCAGTACTTC,CSVEDPGAAQYF
-,-,TRBV7-3,TRBJ1-1,TGTGCCAGCAGCTTGGCAACCTCAGCCCCGGGGGAAGCTTTCTTT,CASSLATSAPGEAFF
-,-,TRBV7-3,TRBJ1-6,TGTGCCAGCAGCTTACAGGAGGATTCACCCCTCCACTTT,CASSLQEDSPLHF
-,-,TRBV14,TRBJ1-1,TGTGCCAGCAGCCCACAGGGTTACACTGAAGCTTTCTTT,CASSPQGYTEAFF
-,-,TRBV29-1,TRBJ2-1,TGCAGCGTTGATAACTTGCCAACCTACAATGAGCAGTTCTTC,CSVDNLPTYNEQFF
few,TRBD1,TRBV18,TRBJ2-5,TGTGCCAGCTCACCACCGTCAGGGGGAGAGACCCAGTACTTC,CASSPPSGGETQYF
many,-,TRBV28,TRBJ1-1,TGTGCCAGCACCTATCCATCAGGTACTGAAGCTTTCTTT,CASTYPSGTEAFF
few,TRBD1,TRBV6-1,TRBJ1-5,TGTGCCAGCAGGGGACAGGGCGATCAGCCCCAGCATTTT,CASRGQGDQPQHF
-,-,TRBV6-6,TRBJ2-3,TGTGCCAGCAGTTACTCCAGCGCGGCAGATACGCAGTATTTT,CASSYSSAADTQYF
-,-,TRBV20-1,TRBJ2-5,TGCAGTGCTAGAGGGGGCGGTAGCCAAGAGACCCAGTACTTC,CSARGGGSQETQYF
-,-,TRBV6-1,TRBJ2-2,TGTGCCAGCAGTGAATGGGGAAGAACCGGGGAGCTGTTTTTT,CASSEWGRTGELFF
few,TRBD1,TRBV24-1,TRBJ2-4,TGTGCCACCAGCCCGGGACAGGGGGCTGGGGCCAAAAACATTCAGTACTTC,CATSPGQGAGAKNIQYF
few,TRBD1,TRBV2,TRBJ2-3,TGTGCCAGCAGGACAGGGATGGGCACAGATACGCAGTATTTT,CASRTGMGTDTQYF
few,-,TRBV12-3/TRBV12-4,TRBJ1-3,TGTGCCAGCAGTTTAGGGCCCGGTGGGGGCACCATATATTTT,CASSLGPGGGTIYF
-,TRBD2,TRBV6-5,TRBJ2-3,TGTGCCAGCAGTTACCTTAGCGGGGGGCCGGATACGCAGTATTTT,CASSYLSGGPDTQYF
-,TRBD2,TRBV20-1,TRBJ2-1,TGCAGTGCTAGACAAACTAGCGGGAGTAAAAATGAGCAGTTCTTC,CSARQTSGSKNEQFF
-,TRBD1,TRBV11-2,TRBJ2-7,TGTGCCAGCAGCCCGGACAGGAAGAACGAGCAGTACTTC,CASSPDRKNEQYF
many,TRBD2,TRBV4-3,TRBJ2-1,TGCGCCAGCAGCCAGAGTCGTGGGCTAGCGGGGGGTGAGCAGTTCTTC,CASSQSRGLAGGEQFF
-,-,TRBV28,TRBJ2-2,TGTGCCAGCAGTTTAGGGGGCTTCCCCGGGGAGCTGTTTTTT,CASSLGGFPGELFF
-,TRBD1,TRBV5-1,TRBJ2-1,TGCGCCAGCAGCCGGACAGGGGAGGATATCAATGAGCAGTTCTTC,CASSRTGEDINEQFF
-,-,TRBV29-1,TRBJ2-5,TGCAGCGTACAGGGTTCGACAGAGACCCAGTACTTC,CSVQGSTETQYF
few,TRBD1,TRBV5-1,TRBJ1-2,TGCGCCAGCGGGGACAGGTGGTTCACCTTC,CASGDRWFTF
few,-,TRBV12-3/TRBV12-4,TRBJ2-1,TGTGCCAGCAGCCAGGGACATCAGTTCTTC,CASSQGHQFF
few,-,TRBV18,TRBJ2-7,TGTGCCAGCTCTGACGGCATCGAGCAGTACTTC,CASSDGIEQYF
few,TRBD2,TRBV28,TRBJ2-5,TGTGCCAGCGGGGGAGCGGGACTAGCGTTTCAAGAGACCCAGTACTTC,CASGGAGLAFQETQYF
many,-,TRBV12-3/TRBV12-4,TRBJ1-4,TGTGCCAGCAGTCGCCACAGGGCATCGACTAATGAAAAACTGTTTTTT,CASSRHRASTNEKLFF
-,TRBD2,TRBV5-4,TRBJ2-7,TGTGCCAGCAGCACCAAAGCGGGGGACTACGAGCAGTACTTC,CASSTKAGDYEQYF
-,-,TRBV29-1,TRBJ1-1,TGCAGCGGGGGAGAGGGGATGAACACTGAAGCTTTCTTT,CSGGEGMNTEAFF
-,-,TRBV6-2/TRBV6-3,TRBJ2-5,TGTGCCAGCAGCGCTCTCCCAGGGAATCAAGAGACCCAGTACTTC,CASSALPGNQETQYF
many,TRBD1,TRBV4-1,TRBJ1-4,TGCGCCAGCACCAAAACGCCCGGACAGGAGTCATTTAATGAAAAACTGTTTTTT,CASTKTPGQESFNEKLFF
-,TRBD2,TRBV6-2/TRBV6-3,TRBJ2-7,TGTGCCAGCAGTTACGTTTTAGCGGGAGGTTCGTACGAGCAGTACTTC,CASSYVLAGGSYEQYF
-,-,TRBV20-1,TRBJ1-2,TGCAGTGCTAGAGCAAGGGAGAGCCAGGCCTTC,CSARARESQAF
-,-,TRBV11-2,TRBJ2-7,TGTGCCAGCAGCTTCGGGCTGGAGTTCGCCCTGGTAGAGCAGTACTTC,CASSFGLEFALVEQYF
-,TRBD1,TRBV18,TRBJ2-6,TGTGCCAGCTCACCCGCCGGGACAGGGGCTGGGGCCAACGTCCTGACTTTC,CASSPAGTGAGANVLTF